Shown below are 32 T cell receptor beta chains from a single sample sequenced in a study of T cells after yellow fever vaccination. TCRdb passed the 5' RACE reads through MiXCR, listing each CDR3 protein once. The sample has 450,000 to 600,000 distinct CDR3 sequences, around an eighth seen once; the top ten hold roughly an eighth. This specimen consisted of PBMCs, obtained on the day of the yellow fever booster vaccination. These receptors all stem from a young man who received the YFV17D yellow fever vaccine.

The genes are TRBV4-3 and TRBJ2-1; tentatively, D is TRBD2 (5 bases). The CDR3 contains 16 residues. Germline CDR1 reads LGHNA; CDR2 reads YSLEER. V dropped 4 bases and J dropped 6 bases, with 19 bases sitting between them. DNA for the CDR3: TGCGCCAGCAGCCGAGCCACCGGGAATTGGGGCAATGAGCAGTTCTTC. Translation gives CASSRATGNWGNEQFF.

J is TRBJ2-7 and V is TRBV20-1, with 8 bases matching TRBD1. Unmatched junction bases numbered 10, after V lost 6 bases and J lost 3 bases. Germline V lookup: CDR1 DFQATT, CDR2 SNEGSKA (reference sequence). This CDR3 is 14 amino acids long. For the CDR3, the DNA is TGCAGTGCCAGCCAGGGGACAGGAGTCTACGAGCAGTACTTC. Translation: CSASQGTGVYEQYF.

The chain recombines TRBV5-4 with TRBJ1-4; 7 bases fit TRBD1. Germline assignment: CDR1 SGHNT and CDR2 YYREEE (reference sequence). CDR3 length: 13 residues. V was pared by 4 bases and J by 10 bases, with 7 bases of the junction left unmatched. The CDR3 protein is CASSAGTEGKLFF. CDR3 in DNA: TGTGCCAGCAGCGCCGGGACAGAAGGAAAACTGTTTTTT.

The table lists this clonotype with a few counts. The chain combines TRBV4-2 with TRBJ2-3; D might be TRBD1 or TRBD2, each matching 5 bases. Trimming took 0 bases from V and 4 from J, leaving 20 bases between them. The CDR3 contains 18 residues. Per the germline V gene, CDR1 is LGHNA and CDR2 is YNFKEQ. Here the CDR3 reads CASSQDVVGTRPPDTQYF. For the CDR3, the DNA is TGTGCCAGCAGCCAAGATGTAGTAGGGACCCGCCCTCCAGATACGCAGTATTTT.

The CDR3 sequence: CASSYLFGHTTDTQYF. CDR3 coding DNA: TGTGCCAGCAGTTACTTGTTTGGACACACCACAGATACGCAGTATTTT. V usage is TRBV6-5 and J usage is TRBJ2-3; a possible D gene is TRBD1 (5 bases). From germline, CDR1 is MNHEY and CDR2 SVGAGI. The V end lost 1 base, the J end lost 2 bases, and 13 bases lay between the germline ends. The CDR3 has 16 residues.

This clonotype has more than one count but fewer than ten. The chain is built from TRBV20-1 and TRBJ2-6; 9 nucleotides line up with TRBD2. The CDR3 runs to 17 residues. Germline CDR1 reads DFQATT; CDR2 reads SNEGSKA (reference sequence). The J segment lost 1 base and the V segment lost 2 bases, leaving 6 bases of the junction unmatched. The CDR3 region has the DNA TGCAGTGCTAGAACTAGCGGGCTCGTTTCTGGGGCCAACGTCCTGACTTTC. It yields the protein CSARTSGLVSGANVLTF.

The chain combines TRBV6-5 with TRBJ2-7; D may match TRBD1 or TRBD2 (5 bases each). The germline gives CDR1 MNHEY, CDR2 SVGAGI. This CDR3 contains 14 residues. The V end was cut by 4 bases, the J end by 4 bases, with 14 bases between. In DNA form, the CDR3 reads TGTGCCAGCAGTTCCTCCGGGACGCCATACGAGCAGTACTTC. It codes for CASSSSGTPYEQYF.

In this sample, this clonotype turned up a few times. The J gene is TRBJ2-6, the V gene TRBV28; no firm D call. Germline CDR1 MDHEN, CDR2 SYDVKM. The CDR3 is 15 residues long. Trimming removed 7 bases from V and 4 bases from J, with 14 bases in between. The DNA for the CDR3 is TGTGCCAGCACCCCCGCCGGGTCCGGGGCCAACGTCCTGACTTTC. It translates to CASTPAGSGANVLTF.

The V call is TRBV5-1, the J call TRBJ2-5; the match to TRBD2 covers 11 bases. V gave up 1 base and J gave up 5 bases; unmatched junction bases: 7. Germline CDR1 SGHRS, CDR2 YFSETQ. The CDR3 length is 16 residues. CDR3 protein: CASSLQLAGGLETQYF. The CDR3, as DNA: TGCGCCAGCAGCTTGCAGCTAGCGGGAGGTCTGGAGACCCAGTACTTC.

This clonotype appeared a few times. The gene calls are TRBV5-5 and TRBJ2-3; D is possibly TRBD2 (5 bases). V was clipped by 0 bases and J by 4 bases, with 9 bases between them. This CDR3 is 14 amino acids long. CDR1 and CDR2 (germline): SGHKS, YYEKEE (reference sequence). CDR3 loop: CASSLGTAPDTQYF. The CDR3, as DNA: TGTGCCAGCAGCTTGGGGACTGCCCCAGATACGCAGTATTTT.

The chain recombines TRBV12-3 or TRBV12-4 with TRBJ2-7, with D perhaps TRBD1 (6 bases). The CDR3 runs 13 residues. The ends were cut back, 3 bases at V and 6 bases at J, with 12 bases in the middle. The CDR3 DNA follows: TGTGCCAGCAGTTTGGGGGCCGGGGCCGAGCAGTACTTC. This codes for CASSLGAGAEQYF.

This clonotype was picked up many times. In nucleotides, the CDR3 is TGCGCCAGCAGCTTACCGGATAATGAGCAGTTCTTC. It yields the protein CASSLPDNEQFF. The rearrangement uses TRBV5-1 and TRBJ2-1; D is uncertain. The CDR3 sequence is 12 residues long. Trimming took off 2 bases at V and 7 bases at J, with 7 bases between the two ends. Germline V lookup: CDR1 SGHRS, CDR2 YFSETQ.

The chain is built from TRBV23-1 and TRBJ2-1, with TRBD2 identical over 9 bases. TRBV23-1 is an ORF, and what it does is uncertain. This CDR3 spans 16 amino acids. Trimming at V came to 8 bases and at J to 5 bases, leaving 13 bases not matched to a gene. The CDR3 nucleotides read TGCGCCAGCGGAAGCGGGGGGCGCAAAGTTGACAATGAGCAGTTCTTC. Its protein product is CASGSGGRKVDNEQFF.

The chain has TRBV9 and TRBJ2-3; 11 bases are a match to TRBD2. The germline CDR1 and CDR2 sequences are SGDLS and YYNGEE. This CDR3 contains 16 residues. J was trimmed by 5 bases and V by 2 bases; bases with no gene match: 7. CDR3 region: CASSVSGRAGGDTQYF. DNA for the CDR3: TGTGCCAGCAGCGTTAGCGGGAGGGCCGGGGGAGATACGCAGTATTTT.

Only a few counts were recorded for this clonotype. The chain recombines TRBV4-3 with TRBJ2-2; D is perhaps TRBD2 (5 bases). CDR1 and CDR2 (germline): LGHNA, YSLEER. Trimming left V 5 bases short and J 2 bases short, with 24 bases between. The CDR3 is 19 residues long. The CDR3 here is CASSFRYRPLRANTGELFF. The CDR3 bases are TGCGCCAGCAGCTTCCGCTACCGTCCGCTGAGGGCAAACACCGGGGAGCTGTTTTTT.

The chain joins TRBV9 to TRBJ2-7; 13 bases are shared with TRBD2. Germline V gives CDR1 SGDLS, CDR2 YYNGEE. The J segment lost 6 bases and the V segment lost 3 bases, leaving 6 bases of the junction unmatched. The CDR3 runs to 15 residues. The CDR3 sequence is CASSERLAGGGEQYF. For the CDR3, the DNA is TGTGCCAGCAGCGAACGACTAGCGGGAGGTGGCGAGCAGTACTTC.

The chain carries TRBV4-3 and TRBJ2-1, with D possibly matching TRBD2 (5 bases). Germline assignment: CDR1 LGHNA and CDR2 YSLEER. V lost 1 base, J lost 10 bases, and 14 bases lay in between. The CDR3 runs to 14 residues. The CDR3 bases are TGCGCCAGCAGCCAAGCGGTCCTAGCTGGCGAGCAGTTCTTC. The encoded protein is CASSQAVLAGEQFF.

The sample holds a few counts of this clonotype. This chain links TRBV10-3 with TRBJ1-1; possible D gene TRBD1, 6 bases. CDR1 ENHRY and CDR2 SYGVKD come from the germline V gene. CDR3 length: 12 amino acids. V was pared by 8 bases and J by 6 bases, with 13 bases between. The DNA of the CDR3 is TGTGCCATCGGTAAGGGGGAGTCTGAAGCTTTCTTT. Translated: CAIGKGESEAFF.

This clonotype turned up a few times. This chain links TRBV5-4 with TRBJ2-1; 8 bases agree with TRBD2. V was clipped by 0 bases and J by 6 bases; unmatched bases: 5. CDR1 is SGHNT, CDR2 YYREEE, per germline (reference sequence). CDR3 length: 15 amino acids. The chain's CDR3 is CASSLGGLAVNEQFF. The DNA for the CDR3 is TGTGCCAGCAGCTTGGGCGGACTAGCTGTCAATGAGCAGTTCTTC.

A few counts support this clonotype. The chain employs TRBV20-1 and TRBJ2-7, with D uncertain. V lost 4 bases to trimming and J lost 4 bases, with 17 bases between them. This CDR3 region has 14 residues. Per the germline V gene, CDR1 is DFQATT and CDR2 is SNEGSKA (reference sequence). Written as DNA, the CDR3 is TGCAGTGCTAAGGTTCGGTCTCTACCTTACGAGCAGTACTTC. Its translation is CSAKVRSLPYEQYF.

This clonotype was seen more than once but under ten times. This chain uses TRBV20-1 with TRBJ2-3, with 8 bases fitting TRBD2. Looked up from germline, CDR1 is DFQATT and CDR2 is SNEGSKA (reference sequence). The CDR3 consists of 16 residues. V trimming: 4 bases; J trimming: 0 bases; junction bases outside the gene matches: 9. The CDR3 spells CSAIYGLAASTDTQYF. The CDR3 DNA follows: TGCAGTGCTATATATGGACTAGCAGCTAGCACAGATACGCAGTATTTT.

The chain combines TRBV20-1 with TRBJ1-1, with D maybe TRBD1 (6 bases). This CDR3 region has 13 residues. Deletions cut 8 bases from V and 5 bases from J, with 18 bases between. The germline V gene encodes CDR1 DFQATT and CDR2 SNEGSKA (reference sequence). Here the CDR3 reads CSSLYGGRTEAFF. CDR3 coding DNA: TGCAGTTCCTTGTACGGGGGGCGGACTGAAGCTTTCTTT.

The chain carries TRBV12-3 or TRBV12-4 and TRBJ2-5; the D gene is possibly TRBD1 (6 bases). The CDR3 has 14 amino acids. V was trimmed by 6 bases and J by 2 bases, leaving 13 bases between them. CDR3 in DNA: TGTGCCAGCAGAGCCGGGACACAGCAAGAGACCCAGTACTTC. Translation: CASRAGTQQETQYF.

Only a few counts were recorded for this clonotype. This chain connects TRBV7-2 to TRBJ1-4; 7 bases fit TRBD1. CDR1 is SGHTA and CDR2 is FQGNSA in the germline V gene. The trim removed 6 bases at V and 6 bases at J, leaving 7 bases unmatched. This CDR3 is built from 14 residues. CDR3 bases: TGTGCCAGCAGGCTTAACAGGGGTTATGAAAAACTGTTTTTT. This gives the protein CASRLNRGYEKLFF.

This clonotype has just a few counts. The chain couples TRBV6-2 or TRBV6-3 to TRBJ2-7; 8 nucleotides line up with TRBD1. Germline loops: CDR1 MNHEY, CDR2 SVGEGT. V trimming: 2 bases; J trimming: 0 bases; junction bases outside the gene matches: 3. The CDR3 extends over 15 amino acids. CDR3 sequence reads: CASSYGDRRSYEQYF. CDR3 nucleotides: TGTGCCAGCAGTTACGGGGACAGGCGCTCCTACGAGCAGTACTTC.

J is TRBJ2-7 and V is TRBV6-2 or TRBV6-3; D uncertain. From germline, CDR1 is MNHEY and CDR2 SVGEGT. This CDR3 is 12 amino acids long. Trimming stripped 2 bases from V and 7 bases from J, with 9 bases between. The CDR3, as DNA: TGTGCCAGCAGTTACGGGTGGCGAGAGCAGTACTTC. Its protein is CASSYGWREQYF.

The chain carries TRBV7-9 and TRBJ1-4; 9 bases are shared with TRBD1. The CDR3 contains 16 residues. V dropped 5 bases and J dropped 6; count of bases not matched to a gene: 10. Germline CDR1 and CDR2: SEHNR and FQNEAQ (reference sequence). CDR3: CASSVRDREWDEKLFF. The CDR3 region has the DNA TGTGCCAGCAGCGTCCGGGACAGGGAATGGGATGAAAAACTGTTTTTT.

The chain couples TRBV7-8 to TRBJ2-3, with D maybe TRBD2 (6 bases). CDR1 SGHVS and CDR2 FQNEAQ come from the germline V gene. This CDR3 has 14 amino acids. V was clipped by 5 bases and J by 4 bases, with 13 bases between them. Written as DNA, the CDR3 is TGTGCCAGCAGCCCAGTCGGGGGTCCAGATACGCAGTATTTT. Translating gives CASSPVGGPDTQYF.

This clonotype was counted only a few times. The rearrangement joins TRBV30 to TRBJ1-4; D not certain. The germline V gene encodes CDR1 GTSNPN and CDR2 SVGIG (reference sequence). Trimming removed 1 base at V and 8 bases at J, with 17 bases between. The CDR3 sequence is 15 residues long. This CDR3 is CAWSGVVRLKEKLFF. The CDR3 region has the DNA TGTGCCTGGAGTGGTGTGGTCAGACTAAAAGAAAAACTGTTTTTT.

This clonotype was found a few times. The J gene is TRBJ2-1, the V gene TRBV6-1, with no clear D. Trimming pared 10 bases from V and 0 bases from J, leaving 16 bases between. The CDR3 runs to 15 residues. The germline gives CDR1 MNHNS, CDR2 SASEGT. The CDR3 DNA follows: TGTGCCATCAAACCCCGACTTAGCTCCTACAATGAGCAGTTCTTC. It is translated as CAIKPRLSSYNEQFF.

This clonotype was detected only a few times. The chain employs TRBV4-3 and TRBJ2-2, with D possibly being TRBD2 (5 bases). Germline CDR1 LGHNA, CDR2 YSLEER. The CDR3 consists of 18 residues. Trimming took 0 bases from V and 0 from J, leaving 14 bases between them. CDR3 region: CASSQEGPERTNTGELFF. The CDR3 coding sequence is TGCGCCAGCAGCCAAGAGGGTCCGGAGCGGACGAACACCGGGGAGCTGTTTTTT.

The CDR3 sequence: CASSQDPRATNEKLFF. Written as DNA, the CDR3 is TGCGCCAGCAGCCAAGATCCCAGGGCAACTAATGAAAAACTGTTTTTT. J is TRBJ1-4 and V is TRBV4-3, with a tentative D call TRBD1 (5 bases). Trimming stripped 0 bases from V and 0 bases from J, with 8 bases between. In germline, CDR1 is LGHNA, CDR2 YSLEER. The CDR3 is made up of 16 amino acids.